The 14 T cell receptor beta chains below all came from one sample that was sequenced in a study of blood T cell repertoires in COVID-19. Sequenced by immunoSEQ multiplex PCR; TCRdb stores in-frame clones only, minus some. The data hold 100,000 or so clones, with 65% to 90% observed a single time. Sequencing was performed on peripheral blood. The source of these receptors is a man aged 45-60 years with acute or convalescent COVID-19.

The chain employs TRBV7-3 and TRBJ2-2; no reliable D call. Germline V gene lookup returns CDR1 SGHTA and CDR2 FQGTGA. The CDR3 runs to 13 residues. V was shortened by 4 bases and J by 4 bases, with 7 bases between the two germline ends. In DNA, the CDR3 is TGTGCCAGCAGCTCAATTCCCACCGGGGAGCTGTTTTTT. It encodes CASSSIPTGELFF.

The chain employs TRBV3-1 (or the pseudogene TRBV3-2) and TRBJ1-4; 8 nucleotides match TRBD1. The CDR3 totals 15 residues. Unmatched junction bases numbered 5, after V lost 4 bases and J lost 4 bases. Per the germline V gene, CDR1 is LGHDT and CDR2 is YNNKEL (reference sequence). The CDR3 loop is CASSPGQGNNEKLFF. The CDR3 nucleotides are TGTGCCAGCAGCCCTGGACAGGGCAATAATGAAAAACTGTTTTTT.

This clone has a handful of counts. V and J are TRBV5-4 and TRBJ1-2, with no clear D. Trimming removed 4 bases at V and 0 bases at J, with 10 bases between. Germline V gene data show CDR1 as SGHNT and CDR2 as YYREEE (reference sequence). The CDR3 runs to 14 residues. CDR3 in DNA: TGTGCCAGCAGCCCTGGGCAGGCTAACTATGGCTACACCTTC. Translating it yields CASSPGQANYGYTF.

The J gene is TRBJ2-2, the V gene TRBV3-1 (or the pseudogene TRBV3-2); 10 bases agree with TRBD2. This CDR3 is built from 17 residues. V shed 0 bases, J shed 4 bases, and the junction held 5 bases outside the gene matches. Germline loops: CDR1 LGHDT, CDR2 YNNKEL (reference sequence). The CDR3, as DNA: TGTGCCAGCAGCCAAGAAGGGCTAGCGGGAGCCACCGGGGAGCTGTTTTTT. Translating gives CASSQEGLAGATGELFF.

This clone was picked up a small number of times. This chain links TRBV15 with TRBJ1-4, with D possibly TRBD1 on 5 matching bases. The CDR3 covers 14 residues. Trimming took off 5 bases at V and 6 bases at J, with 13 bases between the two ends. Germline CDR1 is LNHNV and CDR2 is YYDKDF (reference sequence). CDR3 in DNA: TGTGCCACCAGCGCCCGACAGCTACATGAAAAACTGTTTTTT. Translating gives CATSARQLHEKLFF.

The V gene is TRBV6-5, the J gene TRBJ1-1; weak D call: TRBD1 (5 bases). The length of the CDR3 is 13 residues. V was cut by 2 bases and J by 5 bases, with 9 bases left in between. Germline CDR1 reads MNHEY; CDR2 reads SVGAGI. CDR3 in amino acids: CASSYGGDTEAFF. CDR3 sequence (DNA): TGTGCCAGCAGTTACGGAGGGGATACTGAAGCTTTCTTT.

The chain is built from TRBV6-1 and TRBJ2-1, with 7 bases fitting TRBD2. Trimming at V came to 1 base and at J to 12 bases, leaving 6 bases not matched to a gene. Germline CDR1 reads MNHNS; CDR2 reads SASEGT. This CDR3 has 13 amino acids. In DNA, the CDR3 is TGTGCCAGCAGTGAAGGGGAGGGATCAAGGCAGTTCTTC. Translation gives CASSEGEGSRQFF.

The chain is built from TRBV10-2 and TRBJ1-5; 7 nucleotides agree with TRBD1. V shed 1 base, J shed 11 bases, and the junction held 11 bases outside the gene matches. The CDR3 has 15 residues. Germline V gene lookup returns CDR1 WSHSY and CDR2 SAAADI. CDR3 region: CASSELGTALASQHF. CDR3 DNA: TGCGCCAGCAGTGAGTTGGGGACAGCGCTAGCGTCCCAGCATTTT.

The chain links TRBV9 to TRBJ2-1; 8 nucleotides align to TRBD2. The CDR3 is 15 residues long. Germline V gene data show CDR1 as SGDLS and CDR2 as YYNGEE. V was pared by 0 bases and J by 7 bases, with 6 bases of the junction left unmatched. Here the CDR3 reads CASSVAAGAGNEQFF. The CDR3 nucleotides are TGTGCCAGCAGCGTAGCAGCGGGAGCTGGAAATGAGCAGTTCTTC.

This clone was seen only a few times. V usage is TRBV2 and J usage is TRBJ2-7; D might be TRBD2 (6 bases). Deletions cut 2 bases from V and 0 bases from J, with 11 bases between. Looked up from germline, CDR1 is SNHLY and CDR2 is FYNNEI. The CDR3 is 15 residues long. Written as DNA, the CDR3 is TGTGCCAGCAGTGAAAGTCGGGGGAACTCCTACGAGCAGTACTTC. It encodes CASSESRGNSYEQYF.

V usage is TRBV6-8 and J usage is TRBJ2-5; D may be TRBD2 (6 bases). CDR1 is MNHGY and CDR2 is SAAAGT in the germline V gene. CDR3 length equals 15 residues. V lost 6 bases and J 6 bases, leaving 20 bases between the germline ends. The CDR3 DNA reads TGTGCCAGCAGACCTTGGGGGGAGAGCAGCAAGACCCAGTACTTC. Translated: CASRPWGESSKTQYF.

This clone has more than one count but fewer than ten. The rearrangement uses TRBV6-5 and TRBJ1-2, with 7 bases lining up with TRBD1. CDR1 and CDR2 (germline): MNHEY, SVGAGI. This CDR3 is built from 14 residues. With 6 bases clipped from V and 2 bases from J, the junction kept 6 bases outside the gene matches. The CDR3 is CASRERQGNYGYTF. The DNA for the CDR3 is TGTGCCAGCAGAGAGAGACAGGGAAACTATGGCTACACCTTC.

CDR3 nucleotide sequence: TGTGCCAGCAGCTTCGGGACAGATTACCGTGGGACCCAGTACTTC. Amino acids: CASSFGTDYRGTQYF. The chain couples TRBV11-2 to TRBJ2-5, with TRBD1 matching over 7 bases. The CDR3 totals 15 residues. Per the germline V gene, CDR1 is SGHAT and CDR2 is FQNNGV. With V trimmed by 3 bases and J by 7 bases, 11 bases remained unmatched.

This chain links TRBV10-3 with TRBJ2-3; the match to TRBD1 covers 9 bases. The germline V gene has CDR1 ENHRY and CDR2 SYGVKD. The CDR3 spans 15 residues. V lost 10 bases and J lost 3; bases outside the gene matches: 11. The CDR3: CATTLQGAVTDTQYF. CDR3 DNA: TGTGCCACAACTTTACAGGGGGCTGTTACAGATACGCAGTATTTT.